This is a list of T cell receptor beta chains from one sample in a study of CD8 T cells in Susac syndrome. TCRdb passed the immunoSEQ multiplex PCR reads through MiXCR, listing each CDR3 protein once. The top ten hold approximately 0.2% of the sample, which has approximately 300,000 distinct CDR3 sequences, over 75% seen once. Sequencing input: CD8+ T cells from PBMCs. The receptor set was obtained from a human donor with multiple sclerosis. CDR3s include the opening cysteine and the closing phenylalanine or tryptophan. Each record gives: CDR3 DNA, CDR3 protein, D gene, clone size, V gene, J gene. A D gene is named only where the DNA matches it firmly. Some rows have no size entry. The others give once, few or many, or a class for an expanded clone.

TGTGCCAGCAGCCAAGATGTCCCTGGCACCTACGAGCAGTACTTC,CASSQDVPGTYEQYF,NA,NA,TRBV4-2,TRBJ2-7
TGTGCCAGCAGCATGGGAACAGGGCACCAGCCCCAGCATTTT,CASSMGTGHQPQHF,NA,NA,TRBV27,TRBJ1-5
TGTGCCAGCAGTTACTCGGGACCGACCTACGAGCAGTACTTC,CASSYSGPTYEQYF,NA,NA,TRBV6-6,TRBJ2-7
TGTGCCAGCAGCGTAAGTGTCAGGGAGGACTATGGCTACACCTTC,CASSVSVREDYGYTF,NA,few,TRBV9,TRBJ1-2
TGCAGTGCTAGAATAGGGACCAGCTCCTACGAGCAGTACTTC,CSARIGTSSYEQYF,NA,NA,TRBV20-1,TRBJ2-7
TGTGCCAGCAGGGTAGGGACGAACAATGAGCAGTTCTTC,CASRVGTNNEQFF,NA,once,TRBV7-9,TRBJ2-1
TGTGCCACTTGGACAGGTCGGAACTATGGCTACACCTTC,CATWTGRNYGYTF,TRBD1,NA,TRBV6-5,TRBJ1-2
TGTGCCTGGAGTGTGGGACTAGCGGGAGGGCCGGGAGAGACCCAGTACTTC,CAWSVGLAGGPGETQYF,TRBD2,once,TRBV30,TRBJ2-5
TGTGCCAGCACACTGAAGGGGTACACTGAAGCTTTCTTT,CASTLKGYTEAFF,NA,NA,TRBV12-3/TRBV12-4,TRBJ1-1
TGTGCCAGCAATTCAGACCGAAACACCGGGGAGCTGTTTTTT,CASNSDRNTGELFF,NA,once,TRBV12-3/TRBV12-4,TRBJ2-2
TGTGCCAGTAGTATCCCCGGGCCCTTAGGGGAGCTGTTTTTT,CASSIPGPLGELFF,NA,NA,TRBV19,TRBJ2-2
TGTGCCAGCAGTTACTCGACGGGTACTGGCTACACCTTC,CASSYSTGTGYTF,NA,NA,TRBV6-5,TRBJ1-2
TGTGCCACCAGTGGCGGGACAGGTTCCTCAACTAATGAAAAACTGTTTTTT,CATSGGTGSSTNEKLFF,TRBD1,NA,TRBV24-1,TRBJ1-4
TGTGCCAGCAGCTTACCCCGACAGGGGAGGTACCAGCCCCAGCATTTT,CASSLPRQGRYQPQHF,TRBD1,NA,TRBV7-9,TRBJ1-5
TGTGCCAGCAGCCGGACGGAGTATGGCTACACCTTC,CASSRTEYGYTF,NA,NA,TRBV28,TRBJ1-2
TGTGCCAGCAGCAACCTTGTTATTTGGGCTTCTGGGGCCAACGTCCTGACTTTC,CASSNLVIWASGANVLTF,NA,once,TRBV7-6,TRBJ2-6
TGTGCCAGTAGTAGCGGGAGCTACACCTTC,CASSSGSYTF,NA,NA,TRBV19,TRBJ1-2
TGCGCCAGCAGCCAGGGGGCGAGCACTGAAGCTTTCTTT,CASSQGASTEAFF,NA,NA,TRBV4-1,TRBJ1-1
TGCAGTACTAGACGGACAGAGCCAGGCTCCCGCGGGGTAGTCCCCTATAATTCACCCCTCCACTTT,CSTRRTEPGSRGVVPYNSPLHF,NA,NA,TRBV20-1,TRBJ1-6
TGCAGTGCTAGACACCCCCCCGCGGAGGGCCATGGCTACACCTTC,CSARHPPAEGHGYTF,NA,NA,TRBV20-1,TRBJ1-2
TGTGCCAGCATTGATGCTAGCGCAAGCACAGATACGCAGTATTTT,CASIDASASTDTQYF,NA,NA,TRBV7-2,TRBJ2-3
TGTGCCAGCAGCTTCGTGGGGGGTGAGAGCGCTGCCTCCTATACGCAGTATTTT,CASSFVGGESAASYTQYF,NA,NA,TRBV7-9,TRBJ2-3
TGTGCCAGCAGCACGGGACGGGACTATTCCACAGATACGCAGTATTTT,CASSTGRDYSTDTQYF,TRBD2,NA,TRBV3-1,TRBJ2-3
TGTGCCAGCAGTTTCAGACAGGGGCTGGGCACAGATACGCAGTATTTT,CASSFRQGLGTDTQYF,TRBD1,NA,TRBV6-6,TRBJ2-3
TGTGCCAGCAGTGCAGGTCACTCTGAAAACACCATATATTTT,CASSAGHSENTIYF,NA,NA,TRBV2,TRBJ1-3
TGTGCCAGCAGCTTCGCCAGCTCCTACAATGAGCAGTTCTTC,CASSFASSYNEQFF,NA,NA,TRBV5-6,TRBJ2-1
TGTGCCAGCAGTTCCTTTGACAGGGGGTTAAGCTCCTACAATGAGCAGTTCTTC,CASSSFDRGLSSYNEQFF,TRBD1,once,TRBV28,TRBJ2-1
TGTGCCTGGACCCCGCTAGCGGGAGCCAATGAGCAGTTCTTC,CAWTPLAGANEQFF,TRBD2,NA,TRBV30,TRBJ2-1
TGTGCCAGCAGCCCTCAGATAAATTTCTCCTACGAGCAGTACTTC,CASSPQINFSYEQYF,NA,NA,TRBV27,TRBJ2-7
TGTGCCAGCACCATTGGAGGGAGCTACAATGAGCAGTTCTTC,CASTIGGSYNEQFF,NA,NA,TRBV12-3/TRBV12-4,TRBJ2-1
TGTGCCACCACCTATTTGGCAGGGTCGGACACTGAAGCTTTCTTT,CATTYLAGSDTEAFF,NA,NA,TRBV28,TRBJ1-1
TGTGCCAGCAGCCCGCAGGAGGATACGCAGTATTTT,CASSPQEDTQYF,NA,once,TRBV9,TRBJ2-3
TGTGCCAGCAGCATTCGACTAGCGGGAGAGGTGGAGACCCAGTACTTC,CASSIRLAGEVETQYF,TRBD2,NA,TRBV7-2,TRBJ2-5
TGTGCCAGTAGTCTGGGACAGTATAGCAATCAGCCCCAGCATTTT,CASSLGQYSNQPQHF,TRBD1,few,TRBV19,TRBJ1-5
NA,CISVPEARTHGYTF,NA,NA,TRBV7-5,TRBJ1-2
TGTGCCAGCAGCGTAGAGGGCAGGGTGACAGAGACCCAGTACTTC,CASSVEGRVTETQYF,NA,NA,TRBV9,TRBJ2-5
TGTGCCTGGAGTCGCGGGAGGGCCGATGAGCAGTTCTTC,CAWSRGRADEQFF,TRBD2,NA,TRBV30,TRBJ2-1
TGTGCCACCAGTTCAGCGGGAGTTCGGCAAGAGACCCAGTACTTC,CATSSAGVRQETQYF,TRBD2,NA,TRBV24-1,TRBJ2-5
TGTGCCAGTAGTGACTGGACTAGCGGGAGGGCCTTGAATGAGCAGTTCTTC,CASSDWTSGRALNEQFF,TRBD2,NA,TRBV19,TRBJ2-1
TGTGCCAGCAGCCAAGATATAGGTAGCTACAATGAGCAGTTCTTC,CASSQDIGSYNEQFF,NA,few,TRBV3-1,TRBJ2-1
TGTGCCAGCCAAGTCGGAGGGCTTACGCAGTATTTT,CASQVGGLTQYF,NA,NA,TRBV12-3/TRBV12-4,TRBJ2-3
TGTGCCAGCAGTTTAATACTCTCCCCCTACGAGCAGTACTTC,CASSLILSPYEQYF,NA,NA,TRBV28,TRBJ2-7
TGTGCCTGGACGACTGGGACTAGCGGGAAAGAGACCCAGTACTTC,CAWTTGTSGKETQYF,TRBD2,NA,TRBV30,TRBJ2-5
TGTGCCAGCAGGCCCGGGAGGGGGTCCCCCCCTGGGGCCAACGTCCTGACTTTC,CASRPGRGSPPGANVLTF,TRBD2,NA,TRBV11-2,TRBJ2-6
TGTGCCAGCAGTTTAAAAGGTTTGAGCAATCAGCCCCAGCATTTT,CASSLKGLSNQPQHF,NA,once,TRBV27,TRBJ1-5
TGCGCCAGCAGTATTCGGGGATTTGTACGTGGCTACACCTTC,CASSIRGFVRGYTF,NA,NA,TRBV10-2,TRBJ1-2
TGTGCCAGCGGTGGGAGGTCTTCCTCCTACAATGAGCAGTTCTTC,CASGGRSSSYNEQFF,NA,NA,TRBV27,TRBJ2-1
TGCGCCAGCAGCCAAGATCGTGTGTACAGCTATGGCTACACCTTC,CASSQDRVYSYGYTF,NA,NA,TRBV4-3,TRBJ1-2
TGCGCCAGCAGCCAAACCGGGACAGCTTATTCACCCCTCCACTTT,CASSQTGTAYSPLHF,TRBD1,NA,TRBV4-3,TRBJ1-6
TGTGCCAGCGCAACAGTTCCCCGCACAGATACGCAGTATTTT,CASATVPRTDTQYF,NA,NA,TRBV27,TRBJ2-3
TGTGCCAGCAGAGACCGCGAGCAGTTCTTC,CASRDREQFF,NA,NA,TRBV6-5,TRBJ2-1
TGTGCCAGCAGCCCCACGGGGTACGGGCTTAATGAGCAGTTCTTC,CASSPTGYGLNEQFF,NA,NA,TRBV3-1,TRBJ2-1
TGTGCCAGCCAGCTACCAGGGAACCACGAGCAGTACTTC,CASQLPGNHEQYF,NA,few,TRBV7-9,TRBJ2-7
TGTGCCAGCAGTTACTCGGCAGGAACTGAAGCTTTCTTT,CASSYSAGTEAFF,NA,few,TRBV6-2/TRBV6-3,TRBJ1-1
TGCAGCGTCTCATACGGGACAGGGTACTATGGCTACACCTTC,CSVSYGTGYYGYTF,TRBD1,NA,TRBV29-1,TRBJ1-2
TGTGCCAGCAGTAATGTCGCGGGAGGGCCCTATGAGCAGTTCTTC,CASSNVAGGPYEQFF,TRBD2,NA,TRBV7-9,TRBJ2-1
TGCAGTGCTAGAGATGATTCAGGGCTAGCGGGAACCTACGAGCAGTACTTC,CSARDDSGLAGTYEQYF,TRBD2,NA,TRBV20-1,TRBJ2-7
TGTGCCAGCAGTTTCGAGCTAGCGGGAGCGGAAGATACGCAGTATTTT,CASSFELAGAEDTQYF,TRBD2,NA,TRBV28,TRBJ2-3
TGTGCCAGTAGTCTTGGACTAAACACCGGGGAGCTGTTTTTT,CASSLGLNTGELFF,NA,NA,TRBV27,TRBJ2-2